The entry below describes one TCR beta chain. No cognate antigen has been identified for it. Base qualities are not at hand, and no much larger clone is one base apart. The data were obtained in a study of response to subunit inactivated influenza vaccine (dated by TCRdb to the late 2010s). About the investigation overall: Deep quantitative T cell receptor repertoire profiling was used in the study to track responses to a trivalent subunit inactivated influenza vaccine.

Reading from cysteine to phenylalanine, the CDR3 counts 16 amino acids. Only CDR3 DNA remains: 48 bases, in frame from the first base. At the junction V is shortened by 3 bases and J by 0 bases, with 9 bases in between. Preparation of the library involved RT-PCR. Data came from an Illumina HiSeq 2500. TCRdb handled the public reads itself, with Q25 trimming in fastp and clone calling in MiXCR, and kept productive beta chains. Each entry merges the rows of one CDR3 protein and shows their most common DNA and genes. The sample table lists hundreds of thousands of distinct CDR3 sequences, less than 20% of them with a count of one. Clones ranked in the top ten supply roughly 11% of the sample. Results and caveats for the whole study, not just this receptor: The authors suggested that each seasonal influenza vaccination may recruit only a limited number of new T cells.

This TCR came from a man aged 45-65 years who received an inactivated influenza vaccine. Donor details come from another sample of the same person, matched by shared clones. The V and J segments used are TRBV12-3 or TRBV12-4 and TRBJ1-6, with a weak D call of TRBD1 (5 bases match). The specimen comprised PBMCs from blood, sampled 11 to 12 days after vaccination. CDR3 sequence: CASSFYGASYNSPLHF. The bases are TGTGCCAGCAGTTTTTATGGGGCCTCCTATAATTCACCCCTCCACTTT.